This T cell receptor (beta chain) emerged from a study of molecular identifiers for immune sequencing clone quantification. General observations from the study: Underestimation of highly expanded clone sizes could arise where identical TCR molecules share a barcode. In naive cells, clones above 20 RNA copies held under 1% of molecules, whereas in effector cells they held over 98%.

The V gene's germline CDR1 is SGHVS and CDR2 FNYEAQ. V was trimmed by 1 base and J by 2 bases, leaving 10 bases between them. CDR3 length: 15 residues. TCRdb called the PCR reads again in MiXCR, with one record for every CDR3 protein. The sample consists of 60,000 to 65,000 distinct CDR3 sequences, under 20% of them appearing once. This clonotype was picked up many times. What it binds is not known. Each library that profiled naive CD8 cells came from around 20,000 to 990,000 sorted cells with 10%, 30% or 50% RNA. In the sort, naive CD8 T cells were defined as CD8+CD4-CCR7+CD45RA+. The sequence was collected from a human donor in good health. Some libraries in this study had Jurkat cell RNA spiked in. Sequenced sample: naive CD8+ T cells from blood, with Jurkat cell RNA spiked in. Subset given: FACS-sorted CD8+CD4-CCR7+CD45RA+ naive T cells. The chain uses TRBV7-6 and TRBJ2-3; D is unclear. The CDR3 region has the DNA TGTGCCAGCAGCTTAGGGCCGGAGCCCACAGATACGCAGTATTTT. This codes for CASSLGPEPTDTQYF.